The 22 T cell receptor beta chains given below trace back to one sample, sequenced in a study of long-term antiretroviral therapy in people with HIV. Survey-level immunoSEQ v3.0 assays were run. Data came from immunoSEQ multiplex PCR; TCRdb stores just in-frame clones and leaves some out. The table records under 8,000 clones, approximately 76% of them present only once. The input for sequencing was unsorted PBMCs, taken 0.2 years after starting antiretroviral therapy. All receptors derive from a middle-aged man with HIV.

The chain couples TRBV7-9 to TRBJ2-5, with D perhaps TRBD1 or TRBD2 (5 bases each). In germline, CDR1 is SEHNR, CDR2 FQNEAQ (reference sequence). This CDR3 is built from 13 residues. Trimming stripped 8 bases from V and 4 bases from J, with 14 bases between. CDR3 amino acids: CASGHGGLETQYF. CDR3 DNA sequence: TGTGCCAGCGGCCATGGGGGTCTAGAGACCCAGTACTTC.

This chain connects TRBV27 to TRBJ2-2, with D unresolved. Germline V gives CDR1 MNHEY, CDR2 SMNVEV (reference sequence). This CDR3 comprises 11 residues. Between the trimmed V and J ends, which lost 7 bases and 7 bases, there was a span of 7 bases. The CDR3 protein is CASKENGELFF. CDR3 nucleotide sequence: TGTGCCAGCAAGGAGAACGGGGAGCTGTTTTTT.

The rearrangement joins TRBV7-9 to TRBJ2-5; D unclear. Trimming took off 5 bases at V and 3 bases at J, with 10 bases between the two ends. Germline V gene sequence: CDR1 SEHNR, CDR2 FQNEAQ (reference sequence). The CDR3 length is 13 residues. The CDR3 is CASSPGHKETQYF. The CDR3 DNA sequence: TGTGCCAGCAGCCCGGGTCACAAAGAGACCCAGTACTTC.

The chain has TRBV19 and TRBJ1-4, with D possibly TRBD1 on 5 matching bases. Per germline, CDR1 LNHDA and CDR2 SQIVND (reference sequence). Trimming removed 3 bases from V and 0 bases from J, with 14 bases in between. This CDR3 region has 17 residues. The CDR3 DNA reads TGTGCCAGTAGTATCCTCTCGGGGCGGGCAACTAATGAAAAACTGTTTTTT. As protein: CASSILSGRATNEKLFF. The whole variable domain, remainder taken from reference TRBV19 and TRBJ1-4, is DGGITQSPKYLFRKEGQNVTLSCEQNLNHDAMYWYRQDPGQGLRLIYYSQIVNDFQKGDIAEGYSVSREKKESFPLTVTSAQKNPTAFYLCASSILSGRATNEKLFFGSGTQLSVL.

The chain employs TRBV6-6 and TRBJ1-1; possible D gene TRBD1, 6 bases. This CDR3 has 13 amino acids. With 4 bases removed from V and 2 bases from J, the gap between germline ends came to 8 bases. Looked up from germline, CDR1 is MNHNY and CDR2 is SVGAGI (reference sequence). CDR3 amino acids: CASSLGQNTEAFF. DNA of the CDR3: TGTGCCAGCAGTTTGGGACAAAACACTGAAGCTTTCTTT.

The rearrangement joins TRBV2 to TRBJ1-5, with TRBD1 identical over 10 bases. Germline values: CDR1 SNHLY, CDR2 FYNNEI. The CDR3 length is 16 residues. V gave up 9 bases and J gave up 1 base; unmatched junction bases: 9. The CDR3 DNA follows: TGTGCCAGAGGGACAGGGGAATTTGGGAGCAATCAGCCCCAGCATTTT. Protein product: CARGTGEFGSNQPQHF.

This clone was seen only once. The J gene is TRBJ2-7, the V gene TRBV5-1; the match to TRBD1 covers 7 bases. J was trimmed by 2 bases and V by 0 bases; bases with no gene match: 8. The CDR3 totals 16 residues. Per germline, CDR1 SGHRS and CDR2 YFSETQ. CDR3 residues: CASSLGRDSRTYEQYF. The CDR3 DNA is TGCGCCAGCAGCTTGGGAAGGGACAGCCGTACCTACGAGCAGTACTTC.

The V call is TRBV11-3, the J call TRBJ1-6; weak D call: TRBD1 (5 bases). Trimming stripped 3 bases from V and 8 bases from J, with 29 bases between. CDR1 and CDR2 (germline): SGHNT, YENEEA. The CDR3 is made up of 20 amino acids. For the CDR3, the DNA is TGTGCCAGCAGCTTTTCCCTCTCCTTTCCGTGGGGCCCGAGGGATTCACCCCTCCACTTT. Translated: CASSFSLSFPWGPRDSPLHF. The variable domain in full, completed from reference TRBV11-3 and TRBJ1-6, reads EAGVVQSPRYKIIEKKQPVAFWCNPISGHNTLYWYLQNLGQGPELLIRYENEEAVDDSQLPKDRFSAERLKGVDSTLKIQPAELGDSAVYLCASSFSLSFPWGPRDSPLHFGNGTRLTVT.

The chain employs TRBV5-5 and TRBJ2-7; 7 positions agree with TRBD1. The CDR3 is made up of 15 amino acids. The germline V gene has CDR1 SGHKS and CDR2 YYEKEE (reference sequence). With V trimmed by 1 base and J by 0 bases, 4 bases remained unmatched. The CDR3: CASSLFGTVSYEQYF. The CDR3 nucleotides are TGTGCCAGCAGCTTGTTCGGGACAGTCTCCTACGAGCAGTACTTC.

The CDR3 region is CASSWGSGDSPLHF. Here the CDR3 DNA reads TGTGCCAGCAGCTGGGGATCCGGCGATTCACCCCTCCACTTT. The rearrangement uses TRBV25-1 and TRBJ1-6, with D unresolved. Germline V gene lookup returns CDR1 MGHDK and CDR2 SYGVNS. The length of the CDR3 is 14 residues. The ends were cut back, 6 bases at V and 8 bases at J, with 14 bases in the middle.

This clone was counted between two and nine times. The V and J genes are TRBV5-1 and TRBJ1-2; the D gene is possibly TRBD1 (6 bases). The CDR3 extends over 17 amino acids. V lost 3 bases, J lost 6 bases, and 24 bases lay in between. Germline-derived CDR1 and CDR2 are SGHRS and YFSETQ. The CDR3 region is CASSYHESQGRPHGYTF. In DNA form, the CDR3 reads TGCGCCAGCAGCTACCATGAGTCACAGGGCCGTCCTCATGGCTACACCTTC. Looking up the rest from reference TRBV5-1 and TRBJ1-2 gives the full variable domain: KAGVTQTPRYLIKTRGQQVTLSCSPISGHRSVSWYQQTPGQGLQFLFEYFSETQRNKGNFPGRFSGRQFSNSRSEMNVSTLELGDSALYLCASSYHESQGRPHGYTFGSGTRLTVV.

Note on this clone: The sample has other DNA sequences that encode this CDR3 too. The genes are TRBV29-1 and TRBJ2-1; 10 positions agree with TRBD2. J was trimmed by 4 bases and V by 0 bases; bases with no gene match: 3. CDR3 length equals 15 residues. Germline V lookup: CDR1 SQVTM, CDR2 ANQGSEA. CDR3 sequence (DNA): TGCAGCGTTGAAGAAGGTAGCGGGGGGTACAATGAGCAGTTCTTC. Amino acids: CSVEEGSGGYNEQFF.

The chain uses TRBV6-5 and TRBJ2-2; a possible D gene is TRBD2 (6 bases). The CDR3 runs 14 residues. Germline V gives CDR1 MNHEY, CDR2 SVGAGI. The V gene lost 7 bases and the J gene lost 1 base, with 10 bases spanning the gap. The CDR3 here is CASTIAENTGELFF. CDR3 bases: TGTGCCAGCACTATAGCGGAGAACACCGGGGAGCTGTTTTTT.

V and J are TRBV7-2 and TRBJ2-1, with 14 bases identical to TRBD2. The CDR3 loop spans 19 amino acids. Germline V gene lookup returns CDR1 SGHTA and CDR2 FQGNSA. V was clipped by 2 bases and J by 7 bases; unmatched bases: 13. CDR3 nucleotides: TGTGCCAGCAGCTTATCGGGATTTTGGACTAGCGGGGGGTGGAATGAGCAGTTCTTC. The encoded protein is CASSLSGFWTSGGWNEQFF.

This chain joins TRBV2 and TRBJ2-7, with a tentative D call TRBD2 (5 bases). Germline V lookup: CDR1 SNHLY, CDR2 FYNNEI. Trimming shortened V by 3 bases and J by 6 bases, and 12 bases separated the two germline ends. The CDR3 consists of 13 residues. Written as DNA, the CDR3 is TGTGCCAGCAGTGACTCGGGGAGTAGCGAGCAGTACTTC. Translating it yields CASSDSGSSEQYF.

CDR3 in amino acids: CASSQDRTLRRAFF. As DNA, the CDR3 is TGCGCCAGCAGCCAAGATCGTACCCTGAGGCGAGCTTTCTTT. This sequence joins TRBV4-1 and TRBJ1-1; D uncertain. V was pared by 0 bases and J by 10 bases, with 15 bases between. The CDR3 is made up of 14 amino acids. From germline, CDR1 is MGHRA and CDR2 YSYEKL.

CDR3 DNA sequence: TGTGCCAGCAGCTCTCCGGGAGTGCCAGCTTTCTTT. It yields the protein CASSSPGVPAFF. V usage is TRBV7-9 and J usage is TRBJ1-1; D is undetermined. Deletions cut 4 bases from V and 10 bases from J, with 13 bases between. The CDR3 is 12 amino acids. Germline-derived CDR1 and CDR2 are SEHNR and FQNEAQ (reference sequence).

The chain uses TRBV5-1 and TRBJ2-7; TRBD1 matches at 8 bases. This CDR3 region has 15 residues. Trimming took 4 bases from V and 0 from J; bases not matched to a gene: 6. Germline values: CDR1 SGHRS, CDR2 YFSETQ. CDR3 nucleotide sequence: TGCGCCAGCAGCCCCGGACAGGGCATCTCCTACGAGCAGTACTTC. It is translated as CASSPGQGISYEQYF.

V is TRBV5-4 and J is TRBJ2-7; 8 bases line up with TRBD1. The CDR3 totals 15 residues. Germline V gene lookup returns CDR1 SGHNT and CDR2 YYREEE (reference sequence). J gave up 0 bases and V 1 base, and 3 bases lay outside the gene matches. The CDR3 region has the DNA TGTGCCAGCAGCTTGCAGGGGGCTTACTCCTACGAGCAGTACTTC. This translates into CASSLQGAYSYEQYF. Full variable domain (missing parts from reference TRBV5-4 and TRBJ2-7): ETGVTQSPTHLIKTRGQQVTLRCSSQSGHNTVSWYQQALGQGPQFIFQYYREEENGRGNFPPRFSGLQFPNYSSELNVNALELDDSALYLCASSLQGAYSYEQYFGPGTRLTVT.

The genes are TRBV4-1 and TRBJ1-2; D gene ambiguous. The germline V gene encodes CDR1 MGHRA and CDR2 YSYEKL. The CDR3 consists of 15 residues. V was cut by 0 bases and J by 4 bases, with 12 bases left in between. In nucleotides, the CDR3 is TGCGCCAGCAGCCAAGACCCCCCCACTCTCTATGGCTACACCTTC. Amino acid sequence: CASSQDPPTLYGYTF.

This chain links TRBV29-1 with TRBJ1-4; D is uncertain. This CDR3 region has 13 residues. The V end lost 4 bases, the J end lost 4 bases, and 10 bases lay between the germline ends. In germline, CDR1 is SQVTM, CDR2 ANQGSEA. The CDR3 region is CSVGRTLNEKLFF. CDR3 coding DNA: TGCAGCGTTGGAAGGACTCTTAATGAAAAACTGTTTTTT.

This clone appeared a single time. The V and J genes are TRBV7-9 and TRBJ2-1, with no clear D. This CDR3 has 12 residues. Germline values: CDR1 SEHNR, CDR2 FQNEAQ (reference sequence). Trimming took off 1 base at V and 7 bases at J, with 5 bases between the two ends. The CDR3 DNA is TGTGCCAGCAGCTTAGGGAAAAATGAGCAGTTCTTC. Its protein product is CASSLGKNEQFF.